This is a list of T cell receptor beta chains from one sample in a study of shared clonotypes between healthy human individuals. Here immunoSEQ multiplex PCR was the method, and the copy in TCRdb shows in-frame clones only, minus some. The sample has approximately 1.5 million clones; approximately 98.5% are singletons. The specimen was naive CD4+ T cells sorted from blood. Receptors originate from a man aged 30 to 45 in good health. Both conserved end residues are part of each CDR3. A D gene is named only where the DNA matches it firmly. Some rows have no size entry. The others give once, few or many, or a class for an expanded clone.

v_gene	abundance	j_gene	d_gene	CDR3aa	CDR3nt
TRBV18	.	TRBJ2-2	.	CASSPLSTDKRGFF	TGTGCCAGCTCACCACTCTCGACCGATAAAAGGGGGTTTTTT
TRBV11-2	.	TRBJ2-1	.	CASSLDLTKSYNEQFF	TGTGCCAGCAGCTTAGATCTGACCAAATCCTACAATGAGCAGTTCTTC
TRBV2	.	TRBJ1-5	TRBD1	CASSLHRGDNQPQHF	TGTGCCAGCAGTCTTCACAGGGGGGACAATCAGCCCCAGCATTTT
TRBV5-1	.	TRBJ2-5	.	CASRNRDIQETQYF	TGCGCCAGCAGAAATCGGGACATACAAGAGACCCAGTACTTC
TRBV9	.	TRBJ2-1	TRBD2	CASSELGLAGFSEQFF	TGTGCCAGCAGTGAACTGGGACTAGCGGGATTTAGTGAGCAGTTCTTC
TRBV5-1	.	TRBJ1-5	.	CASSLGVSGQPQHF	TGCGCCAGCAGCTTGGGAGTTTCTGGTCAGCCCCAGCATTTT
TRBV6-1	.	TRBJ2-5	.	CASSEKRPQETQYF	TGTGCCAGCAGTGAAAAGAGGCCACAAGAGACCCAGTACTTC
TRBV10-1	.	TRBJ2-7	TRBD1	CASSTGTGGNEQYF	TGCGCCAGCAGTACCGGGACAGGGGGCAACGAGCAGTACTTC
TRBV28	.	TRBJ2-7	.	CASSFDLNYEQYF	TGTGCCAGCAGTTTTGACCTCAACTACGAGCAGTACTTC
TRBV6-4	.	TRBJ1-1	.	CASSESGQNTEAFF	TGTGCCAGCAGTGAGTCGGGGCAGAACACTGAAGCTTTCTTT
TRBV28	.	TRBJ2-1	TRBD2	CASSSGLANYNEQFF	TGTGCCAGCAGTTCCGGACTAGCAAACTACAATGAGCAGTTCTTC
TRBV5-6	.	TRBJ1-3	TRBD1	CASSFTPTGVTGNTIYF	TGTGCCAGCAGCTTTACCCCTACAGGGGTTACTGGAAACACCATATATTTT
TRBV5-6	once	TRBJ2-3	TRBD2	CASSLTSGRGRYTDTQYF	TGTGCCAGCAGCTTGACTAGCGGGAGAGGGAGATACACAGATACGCAGTATTTT
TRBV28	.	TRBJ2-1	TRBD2	CASSPHSGRGRIMNEQFF	TGTGCCAGCAGTCCTCATAGCGGGAGAGGTAGGATTATGAATGAGCAGTTCTTC
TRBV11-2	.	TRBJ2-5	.	CASSYRGYQETQYF	TGTGCCAGCAGCTACCGGGGATATCAAGAGACCCAGTACTTC
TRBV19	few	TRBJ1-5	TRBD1	CASSFLIRGDRNQPQHF	TGTGCCAGTAGTTTCCTGATTCGAGGGGACAGAAATCAGCCCCAGCATTTT
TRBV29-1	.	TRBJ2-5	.	CSAPVGNLEETQYF	TGCAGCGCCCCGGTCGGAAACTTAGAAGAGACCCAGTACTTC
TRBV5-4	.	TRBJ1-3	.	CASSLTGDSGNTIYF	TGTGCCAGCAGCTTAACGGGAGACTCTGGAAACACCATATATTTT
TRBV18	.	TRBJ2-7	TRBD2	CASSAAGPYEQYF	TGTGCCAGCTCCGCAGCGGGACCCTACGAGCAGTACTTC
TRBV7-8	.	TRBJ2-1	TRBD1	CASSFPGTVLSGKQFF	TGTGCCAGCAGCTTTCCCGGGACAGTGCTATCGGGTAAGCAGTTCTTC
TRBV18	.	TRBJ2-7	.	CASSPRLGGQYF	TGTGCCAGCTCACCTCGCCTTGGGGGGCAGTACTTC
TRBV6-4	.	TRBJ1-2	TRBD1	CASSPGQNYGYTF	TGTGCCAGCAGCCCGGGACAGAACTATGGCTACACCTTC
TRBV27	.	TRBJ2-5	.	CASSLGPELLTQYF	TGTGCCAGCAGTTTAGGCCCCGAGCTCCTGACCCAGTACTTC
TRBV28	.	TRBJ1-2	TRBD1	CASSGRQGYYGYTF	TGTGCCAGCAGTGGTAGACAGGGGTACTATGGCTACACCTTC
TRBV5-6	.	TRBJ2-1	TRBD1	CASSPPGQGRQFF	TGTGCCAGCAGCCCCCCAGGACAGGGTAGGCAGTTCTTC
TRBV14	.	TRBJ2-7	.	CASSLRRDRSYEQYF	TGTGCCAGCAGCTTAAGGAGAGACAGGAGCTACGAGCAGTACTTC
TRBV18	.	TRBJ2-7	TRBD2	CASSPLASGDSYEQYF	TGTGCCAGCTCACCACTAGCTAGCGGTGACTCCTACGAGCAGTACTTC
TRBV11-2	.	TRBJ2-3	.	CASSLLGLDTQYF	TGTGCCAGCAGCTTACTCGGGTTAGATACGCAGTATTTT
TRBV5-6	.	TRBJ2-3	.	CASSLGGGTDTQYF	TGTGCCAGCAGCTTAGGAGGGGGCACAGATACGCAGTATTTT
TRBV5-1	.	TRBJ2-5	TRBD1	CASSFPGQQETQYF	TGCGCCAGCAGTTTCCCGGGACAGCAAGAGACCCAGTACTTC
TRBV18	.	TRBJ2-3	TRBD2	CASSPTVAGSSTDTQYF	TGTGCCAGCTCACCAACGGTAGCGGGGTCTAGCACAGATACGCAGTATTTT
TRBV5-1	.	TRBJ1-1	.	CASSLARQTGLNTEAFF	TGCGCCAGCAGCTTGGCCCGACAGACAGGCCTGAACACTGAAGCTTTCTTT
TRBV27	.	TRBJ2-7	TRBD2	CASSPRLAGMVEQYF	TGTGCCAGCAGTCCTCGACTAGCGGGAATGGTCGAGCAGTACTTC
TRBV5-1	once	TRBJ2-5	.	CASSFGGGGPTQETQYF	TGCGCCAGCAGCTTCGGTGGGGGAGGACCGACACAAGAGACCCAGTACTTC
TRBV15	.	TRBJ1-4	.	CATSIISYRKATNEKLFF	TGTGCCACCAGCATAATCAGTTACAGGAAGGCAACTAATGAAAAACTGTTTTTT
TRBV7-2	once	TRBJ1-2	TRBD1	CASSLEGQRQFYTF	TGTGCCAGCAGCTTAGAGGGACAGCGGCAGTTCTACACCTTC
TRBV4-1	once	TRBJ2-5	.	CASSQGNLVGETQYF	TGCGCCAGCAGCCAAGGAAACCTAGTCGGAGAGACCCAGTACTTC
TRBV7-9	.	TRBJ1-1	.	CASSLWPGMNTEAFF	TGTGCCAGCAGCTTATGGCCAGGGATGAACACTGAAGCTTTCTTT
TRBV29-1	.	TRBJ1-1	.	CSVLRTNTEAFF	TGCAGCGTGCTTCGGACGAACACTGAAGCTTTCTTT
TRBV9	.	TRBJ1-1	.	CASSPRTGSTAFF	TGTGCCAGCAGCCCACGGACTGGGAGCACTGCTTTCTTT
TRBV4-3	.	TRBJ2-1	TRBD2	CASSPGLGSYNEQFF	TGCGCCAGCAGCCCGGGACTAGGTTCCTACAATGAGCAGTTCTTC